These T cell receptor beta chains were read from a single sample in a study of CD8 T cells in Susac syndrome. TCRdb reprocessed the immunoSEQ multiplex PCR reads with MiXCR, giving one entry per CDR3 protein. Here the sample spans 170,000 or so distinct CDR3 sequences, 93% being singletons. Source material: CD4+ T cells from PBMCs. These receptors came from a human donor with multiple sclerosis. The CDR3 runs from the conserved cysteine through the conserved F or W. The D gene is left open where the match is weak. The listing skips clone size in some rows; elsewhere it reads once, few, many or a size class.

d_gene: .; v_gene: TRBV7-2; j_gene: TRBJ1-4; abundance: .; CDR3nt: TGTGCCAGCAGCTTACGGGCAGGGGAAGAAAAACTGTTTTTT; CDR3aa: CASSLRAGEEKLFF
d_gene: TRBD2; v_gene: TRBV7-3; j_gene: TRBJ2-5; abundance: .; CDR3nt: TGTGCCAGCAGTCCCGGGACTAGGGGATCAAGGGGAGGAAGCGCCCAGTACTTC; CDR3aa: CASSPGTRGSRGGSAQYF
d_gene: TRBD1; v_gene: TRBV3-1; j_gene: TRBJ2-5; abundance: .; CDR3nt: TGTGCCAGCAGCTCGGGACAGGGAGGGGGGACCCAGTACTTC; CDR3aa: CASSSGQGGGTQYF
d_gene: .; v_gene: TRBV4-1; j_gene: TRBJ2-5; abundance: .; CDR3nt: TGCGCCAGCAGCCAAGATCTCGGGAGAGAAGAGACCCAGTACTTC; CDR3aa: CASSQDLGREETQYF
d_gene: .; v_gene: TRBV3-1; j_gene: TRBJ1-5; abundance: .; CDR3nt: TGTGCCAGCAGCCAACAAATCAAGAGTCAGCCCCAGCATTTT; CDR3aa: CASSQQIKSQPQHF
d_gene: .; v_gene: TRBV30; j_gene: TRBJ1-2; abundance: once; CDR3nt: TGTGCCTGGACCTACAGGAACTATGGCTACACCTTC; CDR3aa: CAWTYRNYGYTF
d_gene: TRBD2; v_gene: TRBV9; j_gene: TRBJ2-1; abundance: .; CDR3nt: TGTGCCAGCAGCGTAGGGACTAGCGGGAGCGGTTACAATGAGCAGTTCTTC; CDR3aa: CASSVGTSGSGYNEQFF
d_gene: TRBD2; v_gene: TRBV18; j_gene: TRBJ2-3; abundance: .; CDR3nt: TGTGCCAGCTCAGCCCAGCGGGATGGGACAGATACGCAGTATTTT; CDR3aa: CASSAQRDGTDTQYF
d_gene: .; v_gene: TRBV29-1; j_gene: TRBJ2-7; abundance: .; CDR3nt: TGCAGCGTAGGGTTTCTGGGCAACAACGAGCAGTACTTC; CDR3aa: CSVGFLGNNEQYF
d_gene: TRBD1; v_gene: TRBV5-1; j_gene: TRBJ2-2; abundance: .; CDR3nt: TGCGCCAGCGACCCCGTGACAGGGAACCCAACCGGGGAGCTGTTTTTT; CDR3aa: CASDPVTGNPTGELFF
d_gene: TRBD1; v_gene: TRBV30; j_gene: TRBJ1-1; abundance: .; CDR3nt: TGTGCCTGGAGCTCGGGACAGGGGGCCACTGAAGCTTTCTTT; CDR3aa: CAWSSGQGATEAFF
d_gene: TRBD1; v_gene: TRBV20-1; j_gene: TRBJ2-3; abundance: .; CDR3nt: TGCAGTGCTAGAAAACCTGGGACAGGTAGCACAGATACGCAGTATTTT; CDR3aa: CSARKPGTGSTDTQYF
d_gene: .; v_gene: TRBV7-3; j_gene: TRBJ1-1; abundance: .; CDR3nt: TGTGCCAGCAGCCCAGGCCCCAAGGGGAGCCACACTGAAGCTTTCTTT; CDR3aa: CASSPGPKGSHTEAFF
d_gene: TRBD1; v_gene: TRBV19; j_gene: TRBJ1-2; abundance: .; CDR3nt: TGTGCCAGTAGAATGGAGGGGGCGGACTATGGCTACACCTTC; CDR3aa: CASRMEGADYGYTF
d_gene: TRBD1; v_gene: TRBV20-1; j_gene: TRBJ1-5; abundance: .; CDR3nt: TGCAGTGCTAGAGGGACAGGGAATGTCAATCAGCCCCAGCATTTT; CDR3aa: CSARGTGNVNQPQHF
d_gene: .; v_gene: TRBV11-2; j_gene: TRBJ1-2; abundance: .; CDR3nt: TGTGCCAGCAGCTACGGGGGCAGTAACTATGGCTACACCTTC; CDR3aa: CASSYGGSNYGYTF
d_gene: .; v_gene: TRBV6-2/TRBV6-3; j_gene: TRBJ1-5; abundance: .; CDR3nt: TGTGCCAGCAGTTACCGTGCTGCTGGCCAGCCCCAGCATTTT; CDR3aa: CASSYRAAGQPQHF
d_gene: .; v_gene: TRBV28; j_gene: TRBJ1-1; abundance: .; CDR3nt: TGTGCCACCGCGATTGTTAACACTGAAGCTTTCTTT; CDR3aa: CATAIVNTEAFF
d_gene: TRBD2; v_gene: TRBV12-3/TRBV12-4; j_gene: TRBJ2-4; abundance: .; CDR3nt: TGTGCCAGCAGTTTCTTGGGAGGGAATGGAAACATTCAGTACTTC; CDR3aa: CASSFLGGNGNIQYF
d_gene: .; v_gene: TRBV12-3/TRBV12-4; j_gene: TRBJ2-4; abundance: .; CDR3nt: TGTGCCAGCAGCCTTGGGGTTCTAGCCAAAAACATTCAGTACTTC; CDR3aa: CASSLGVLAKNIQYF
d_gene: .; v_gene: TRBV6-2/TRBV6-3; j_gene: TRBJ1-2; abundance: .; CDR3nt: TGTGCCAGCACCCTCCTCACCCCAGGTAGTGGCTACACCTTC; CDR3aa: CASTLLTPGSGYTF
d_gene: .; v_gene: TRBV2; j_gene: TRBJ2-7; abundance: .; CDR3nt: TGTGCCAGCAGTGATGGAGACCGGAAAGGGTACGAGCAGTACTTC; CDR3aa: CASSDGDRKGYEQYF
d_gene: TRBD2; v_gene: TRBV20-1; j_gene: TRBJ2-1; abundance: .; CDR3nt: TGCAGCGCCGCGAGGACTAGCGGTGCCAATGAGCAGTTCTTC; CDR3aa: CSAARTSGANEQFF
d_gene: .; v_gene: TRBV7-9; j_gene: TRBJ1-2; abundance: .; CDR3nt: TGTGCCAGCAGCTTAGCGGGCGGCTCTGTACGCAATGGCTACACCTTC; CDR3aa: CASSLAGGSVRNGYTF
d_gene: TRBD1; v_gene: TRBV5-1; j_gene: TRBJ1-2; abundance: .; CDR3nt: TGCGCCAGCAGCTTTACAGGGGCCAGTGGCTACACCTTC; CDR3aa: CASSFTGASGYTF
d_gene: TRBD2; v_gene: TRBV5-1; j_gene: TRBJ2-1; abundance: .; CDR3nt: TGCGCCAGCAGCTTGATACCGGGACTAGCGGGCAATGAGCAGTTCTTC; CDR3aa: CASSLIPGLAGNEQFF
d_gene: TRBD1; v_gene: TRBV28; j_gene: TRBJ2-7; abundance: .; CDR3nt: TGTGCCAGCAGTCTGGGACAGCTATCCTACGAGCAGTACTTC; CDR3aa: CASSLGQLSYEQYF
d_gene: TRBD1; v_gene: TRBV18; j_gene: TRBJ1-2; abundance: once; CDR3nt: TGTGCCAGCTCACCAGACGGACAGGGGCGCTATGGCTACACCTTC; CDR3aa: CASSPDGQGRYGYTF
d_gene: .; v_gene: TRBV20-1; j_gene: TRBJ2-7; abundance: .; CDR3nt: TGCAGTGCTAGTGTATGGGCCGAGCAGTACTTC; CDR3aa: CSASVWAEQYF
d_gene: TRBD1; v_gene: TRBV12-3/TRBV12-4; j_gene: TRBJ2-7; abundance: .; CDR3nt: TGTGCCAGCAGTCCGTCAGGGGGCCACGAGCAGTACTTC; CDR3aa: CASSPSGGHEQYF
d_gene: TRBD1; v_gene: TRBV6-5; j_gene: TRBJ1-2; abundance: .; CDR3nt: TGTGCCAGCAGCCAGACAGGGGACGGTGGCTACACCTTC; CDR3aa: CASSQTGDGGYTF
d_gene: TRBD1; v_gene: TRBV19; j_gene: TRBJ2-5; abundance: .; CDR3nt: TGTGCCACCCGACAGGGGTCAGAGACCCAGTACTTC; CDR3aa: CATRQGSETQYF
d_gene: .; v_gene: TRBV29-1; j_gene: TRBJ1-1; abundance: .; CDR3nt: TGCAGCGGCAGGACAGCCCGGCGAGCTTTCTTT; CDR3aa: CSGRTARRAFF
d_gene: TRBD1; v_gene: TRBV4-2; j_gene: TRBJ1-5; abundance: once; CDR3nt: TGTGCCAGCAGCCAGGGGACAGGAGCCAATCAGCCCCAGCATTTT; CDR3aa: CASSQGTGANQPQHF
d_gene: .; v_gene: TRBV6-1; j_gene: TRBJ2-7; abundance: few; CDR3nt: TGTGCCAGCTTTTGGGGCGGGACGGTGCCTGGCGAGCAGTACTTC; CDR3aa: CASFWGGTVPGEQYF
d_gene: TRBD2; v_gene: TRBV7-2; j_gene: TRBJ2-1; abundance: .; CDR3nt: TGTGCCAGCAGCCAAGTGGGACTAGCGGGAAATAGGAATGAGCAGTTCTTC; CDR3aa: CASSQVGLAGNRNEQFF
d_gene: .; v_gene: TRBV28; j_gene: TRBJ2-5; abundance: .; CDR3nt: TGTGCCAGCAGTTTACCGGGCTCGGAGACCCAGTACTTC; CDR3aa: CASSLPGSETQYF
d_gene: .; v_gene: TRBV4-1; j_gene: TRBJ1-5; abundance: .; CDR3nt: TGCGCCAGCAGCCAAGAGGGGGAGACTAGCAATCAGCCCCAGCATTTT; CDR3aa: CASSQEGETSNQPQHF
d_gene: .; v_gene: TRBV11-2; j_gene: TRBJ2-7; abundance: .; CDR3nt: TGTGCCAGCAGCTTAGCTCAACCCTCCTACGAGCAGTACTTC; CDR3aa: CASSLAQPSYEQYF
d_gene: TRBD1; v_gene: TRBV6-1; j_gene: TRBJ1-1; abundance: few; CDR3nt: TGTGCCAGCAGCACTACAGGGGGTACTGAAGCTTTCTTT; CDR3aa: CASSTTGGTEAFF